This TCR beta chain was profiled in a study of cytomegalovirus exposure and HLA in healthy donors. 60 Vbeta and 13 Jbeta primers were used in PCR. Here immunoSEQ multiplex PCR was the method, and the copy in TCRdb shows in-frame clones only, minus some. This sample yields 65,000 to 85,000 clones, of which 77% are seen a single time; 2.5% to 3.5% belongs to the top ten. Germline values: CDR1 LNHDA, CDR2 SQIVND (reference sequence). V lost 7 bases to trimming and J lost 4 bases, with 11 bases between them. The CDR3 has 13 residues. The material sequenced was PBMCs. The chain recombines TRBV19 with TRBJ2-4; D remains unclear. This sequence was found in a man in his fifties or sixties in good health and CMV-seropositive. The CDR3 sequence is CASMGYRKNIQYF. CDR3 in DNA: TGTGCCAGTATGGGCTACCGTAAAAACATTCAGTACTTC.